Each of the 28 T cell receptor beta chains below was sequenced from the same sample in a study of cytomegalovirus exposure and HLA in healthy donors. Primers: 60 Vbeta forward and 13 Jbeta reverse. The table came from immunoSEQ multiplex PCR; TCRdb's copy has only in-frame clones and leaves some out. The repertoire holds about 130,000 clones, roughly four fifths seen once, with 1.5% to 2% in the top ten. The sequenced sample consisted of PBMCs. The receptors stem from a female donor in good health and CMV-seropositive.

This chain connects TRBV18 to TRBJ2-3, with TRBD2 matching 7 bases. There are 16 residues in the CDR3. V lost 4 bases, J lost 0 bases, and 7 bases stayed unmatched. Germline V gene sequence: CDR1 KGHSH, CDR2 LQKENI. The CDR3 is CASSRGSGTSTDTQYF. The CDR3 coding sequence is TGTGCCAGCTCACGGGGGAGCGGGACGAGCACAGATACGCAGTATTTT.

This clone was seen only a few times. This chain's CDR3 is CASSQEPKDSEQFF. The CDR3 bases are TGCGCCAGCAGCCAAGAGCCGAAGGACTCCGAGCAGTTCTTC. The chain recombines TRBV4-1 with TRBJ2-1, with a possible D match to TRBD2 (5 bases). This CDR3 has 14 residues. V lost 0 bases to trimming and J lost 10 bases, with 13 bases between them. Germline V CDR1 and CDR2: MGHRA, YSYEKL.

V usage is TRBV30 and J usage is TRBJ2-4; D is possibly TRBD1 (6 bases). CDR1 is GTSNPN and CDR2 is SVGIG in the germline V gene (reference sequence). The CDR3 extends over 14 amino acids. V was shortened by 4 bases and J by 1 base, with 11 bases between the two germline ends. The DNA for the CDR3 is TGTGCCTGGAATAGGGGGTTGGCCAAAAACATTCAGTACTTC. Its translation: CAWNRGLAKNIQYF.

The chain combines TRBV5-1 with TRBJ2-1; 12 positions agree with TRBD2. From germline, CDR1 is SGHRS and CDR2 YFSETQ. The CDR3 sequence is 18 residues long. Trimming at V came to 0 bases and at J to 2 bases, leaving 6 bases not matched to a gene. The CDR3 sequence is CASSLAASGGATYNEQFF. The CDR3 nucleotides read TGCGCCAGCAGCTTGGCGGCTAGCGGGGGGGCAACCTACAATGAGCAGTTCTTC.

This chain joins TRBV5-1 and TRBJ1-1; D unresolved. CDR3 length equals 14 residues. Germline CDR1 and CDR2: SGHRS and YFSETQ. V lost 0 bases and J lost 4, with 10 bases in between. This CDR3 is CASSLGGLGTEAFF. The CDR3 DNA is TGCGCCAGCAGCTTGGGAGGGCTCGGCACTGAAGCTTTCTTT.

The V and J genes are TRBV18 and TRBJ1-6; TRBD1 matches 7 bases. Germline CDR1 and CDR2: KGHSH and LQKENI. The CDR3 extends over 14 amino acids. V lost 4 bases to trimming and J lost 9 bases; unmatched junction nucleotides: 6. The CDR3 is CASSRQGDRSPLHF. In nucleotides, the CDR3 is TGTGCCAGCTCACGACAGGGAGATCGTTCACCCCTCCACTTT.

J is TRBJ2-5 and V is TRBV20-1; D remains ambiguous. The CDR3 extends over 11 amino acids. Germline values: CDR1 DFQATT, CDR2 SNEGSKA (reference sequence). Trimming took 0 bases from V and 5 from J, leaving 4 bases between them. The CDR3 region is CSARDLETQYF. In DNA form, the CDR3 reads TGCAGTGCTAGAGATCTGGAGACCCAGTACTTC.

The V and J genes are TRBV6-6 and TRBJ2-7, with 12 bases that match TRBD2. This CDR3 comprises 14 residues. Per germline, CDR1 MNHNY and CDR2 SVGAGI (reference sequence). Losses at the gene ends were 8 bases for V and 7 bases for J; bases not matched to a gene: 9. The chain's CDR3 is CASSQTSGSFEQYF. CDR3 DNA sequence: TGTGCCAGCTCCCAGACTAGCGGGAGTTTTGAGCAGTACTTC.

V and J are TRBV2 and TRBJ1-1, with 9 nucleotides matching TRBD1. The CDR3 length is 15 residues. The germline CDR1 and CDR2 sequences are SNHLY and FYNNEI. The J segment lost 4 bases and the V segment lost 6 bases, leaving 9 bases of the junction unmatched. Here the CDR3 DNA reads TGTGCCAGCAGGGAAAGGACAGGGGAACGCACTGAAGCTTTCTTT. Its protein product is CASRERTGERTEAFF. Based on the CDR3 plus reference TRBV2 and TRBJ1-1, the full variable domain is EPEVTQTPSHQVTQMGQEVILRCVPISNHLYFYWYRQILGQKVEFLVSFYNNEISEKSEIFDDQFSVERPDGSNFTLKIRSTKLEDSAMYFCASRERTGERTEAFFGQGTRLTVV.

The rearrangement joins TRBV13 to TRBJ1-1; possible D gene TRBD1, 5 bases. In germline, CDR1 is PRHDT, CDR2 FYEKMQ (reference sequence). The CDR3 has 12 amino acids. The V gene lost 5 bases and the J gene lost 8 bases, with 12 bases spanning the gap. The CDR3 region is CASSHDSVEAFF. The CDR3 nucleotides are TGTGCCAGCAGCCATGACAGCGTAGAAGCTTTCTTT.

The gene calls are TRBV27 and TRBJ1-5; 9 nucleotides align to TRBD1. The germline V gene encodes CDR1 MNHEY and CDR2 SMNVEV (reference sequence). CDR3 length: 16 residues. J was trimmed by 5 bases and V by 2 bases; bases with no gene match: 7. CDR3 sequence reads: CASSLGTGNAYQPQHF. In DNA, the CDR3 is TGTGCCAGCAGTTTAGGGACAGGGAATGCCTATCAGCCCCAGCATTTT.

This chain connects TRBV5-1 to TRBJ1-2, with 10 bases identical to TRBD1. V lost 4 bases to trimming and J lost 6 bases; unmatched junction nucleotides: 3. This CDR3 has 13 amino acids. Looked up from germline, CDR1 is SGHRS and CDR2 is YFSETQ. Here the CDR3 DNA reads TGCGCCAGCAGCCTTGGACAGGGGGATGGCTACACCTTC. This gives the protein CASSLGQGDGYTF.

The chain employs TRBV19 and TRBJ2-3; 11 bases align to TRBD1. This CDR3 region has 16 residues. V lost 5 bases and J lost 4; bases outside the gene matches: 8. Germline CDR1 reads LNHDA; CDR2 reads SQIVND (reference sequence). The CDR3 DNA reads TGTGCCAGTAGTCTCTGGACAGGGGGCTGGGCAGATACGCAGTATTTT. Protein sequence: CASSLWTGGWADTQYF.

V and J are TRBV4-1 and TRBJ2-5; no clear D. Trimming removed 3 bases from V and 5 bases from J, with 4 bases in between. This CDR3 is 11 amino acids long. Germline assignment: CDR1 MGHRA and CDR2 YSYEKL. CDR3 protein: CASSHEETQYF. The CDR3 DNA reads TGCGCCAGCAGCCACGAGGAGACCCAGTACTTC.

The chain employs TRBV19 and TRBJ2-5, with a weak D call TRBD2 (7 bases). The CDR3 loop spans 13 amino acids. The germline V gene encodes CDR1 LNHDA and CDR2 SQIVND (reference sequence). The V end lost 5 bases, the J end lost 4 bases, and 11 bases lay between the germline ends. In nucleotides, the CDR3 is TGTGCCAGTAGTGGGGGGGCCGGAGAGACCCAGTACTTC. The encoded protein is CASSGGAGETQYF.

This chain connects TRBV5-4 to TRBJ1-4, with 9 bases aligning to TRBD1. The CDR3 contains 15 residues. Per germline, CDR1 SGHNT and CDR2 YYREEE (reference sequence). Trimming at V came to 5 bases and at J to 2 bases, leaving 4 bases not matched to a gene. The CDR3 protein is CASSFGQGTNEKLFF. The CDR3 nucleotides read TGTGCCAGCAGTTTTGGACAGGGGACTAATGAAAAACTGTTTTTT.

The V and J genes are TRBV7-9 and TRBJ2-4; 9 bases agree with TRBD1. V dropped 2 bases and J dropped 7; count of bases not matched to a gene: 3. The CDR3 is made up of 14 amino acids. CDR1 is SEHNR and CDR2 is FQNEAQ in the germline V gene (reference sequence). The CDR3, as DNA: TGTGCCAGCAGCTTACAGGGGACAGGGAACATTCAGTACTTC. Residues: CASSLQGTGNIQYF.

V usage is TRBV7-2 and J usage is TRBJ1-1; D not resolved. Trimming left V 3 bases short and J 0 bases short, with 5 bases between. This CDR3 region has 13 residues. Germline V gene data show CDR1 as SGHTA and CDR2 as FQGNSA. The CDR3 bases are TGTGCCAGCAGCTTTACAGTGAACACTGAAGCTTTCTTT. Its protein product is CASSFTVNTEAFF.

The rearrangement joins TRBV6-5 to TRBJ1-1, with 9 bases that match TRBD1. CDR1 MNHEY and CDR2 SVGAGI come from the germline V gene. The CDR3 has 15 residues. The junction had 4 bases not matched to a gene; V was cut back by 0 bases and J by 5 bases. As DNA, the CDR3 is TGTGCCAGCAGTTACTCGGGGACAGGGCGGACTGAAGCTTTCTTT. It specifies CASSYSGTGRTEAFF.

The V gene is TRBV5-4, the J gene TRBJ2-5; D remains ambiguous. The J call may be mistaken, given a closer DNA end match to TRBJ2-7. Germline-derived CDR1 and CDR2 are SGHNT and YYREEE (reference sequence). The CDR3 extends over 11 amino acids. In DNA, the CDR3 is TGTGCCAGCAGCTCTTTATACGAGCAGTACTTC. Protein: CASSSLYEQYF.

The chain couples TRBV4-1 to TRBJ2-3; 12 nucleotides line up with TRBD2. Looked up from germline, CDR1 is MGHRA and CDR2 is YSYEKL. The CDR3 has 15 amino acids. The V segment lost 5 bases and the J segment 6 bases; nucleotides outside the gene matches: 6. The DNA of the CDR3 is TGCGCCAGCAGCGTTCTAGCGGGAGGGAGGGATACGCAGTATTTT. Its protein product is CASSVLAGGRDTQYF.

The rearrangement joins TRBV7-9 to TRBJ1-4, with 8 nucleotides matching TRBD1. Looked up from germline, CDR1 is SEHNR and CDR2 is FQNEAQ (reference sequence). The CDR3 is 17 residues long. Trimming removed 2 bases from V and 2 bases from J; junction bases left unmatched: 7. CDR3: CASSLQGAIRTNEKLFF. The CDR3 DNA reads as TGTGCCAGCAGCTTACAGGGGGCGATAAGGACTAATGAAAAACTGTTTTTT.

V is TRBV6-1 and J is TRBJ2-5; D is undetermined. V lost 8 bases and J lost 5, with 15 bases in between. The CDR3 runs to 13 residues. CDR1 is MNHNS, CDR2 SASEGT, per germline. CDR3 DNA sequence: TGTGCCAGCCGTCCGGGTTTGCTCGAGACCCAGTACTTC. Translation: CASRPGLLETQYF.

This sequence joins TRBV7-3 and TRBJ2-1; possibly TRBD1 for D (6 bases). CDR3 length: 13 residues. Trimming removed 5 bases from V and 9 bases from J, with 14 bases in between. The V gene's germline CDR1 is SGHTA and CDR2 FQGTGA. The CDR3 sequence is CASSRDILGEQFF. CDR3 nucleotide sequence: TGTGCCAGCAGCCGGGACATCTTGGGTGAGCAGTTCTTC. The full variable domain, with the rest looked up from reference TRBV7-3 and TRBJ2-1, is GAGVSQTPSNKVTEKGKYVELRCDPISGHTALYWYRQSLGQGPEFLIYFQGTGAADDSGLPNDRFFAVRPEGSVSTLKIQRTERGDSAVYLCASSRDILGEQFFGPGTRLTVL.

The chain uses TRBV7-2 and TRBJ2-1, with 13 bases fitting TRBD2. With 2 bases clipped from V and 8 bases from J, the junction kept 3 bases outside the gene matches. CDR3 length: 15 amino acids. CDR1 and CDR2 (germline): SGHTA, FQGNSA. The CDR3 region is CASSLTGLAGDEQFF. In nucleotides, the CDR3 is TGTGCCAGCAGCTTAACAGGACTAGCGGGAGATGAGCAGTTCTTC.

The chain is built from TRBV30 and TRBJ2-5, with 10 nucleotides matching TRBD1. Trimming cost V 5 bases and J 3 bases; bases outside gene matches: 6. There are 14 residues in the CDR3. The germline V gene has CDR1 GTSNPN and CDR2 SVGIG (reference sequence). The CDR3 here is CAWGPGTGEETQYF. CDR3 nucleotide sequence: TGTGCCTGGGGCCCAGGGACAGGGGAAGAGACCCAGTACTTC.

The genes are TRBV10-1 and TRBJ1-1; D ambiguous. The V gene lost 4 bases and the J gene lost 1 base, with 4 bases spanning the gap. Germline V gene data show CDR1 as WNHNN and CDR2 as SYGVQD (reference sequence). This CDR3 has 12 residues. CDR3 sequence reads: CASSASNTEAFF. As DNA, the CDR3 is TGCGCCAGCAGTGCCTCGAACACTGAAGCTTTCTTT.

V usage is TRBV27 and J usage is TRBJ2-1; 8 nucleotides match TRBD2. V dropped 5 bases and J dropped 0; count of bases not matched to a gene: 6. CDR1 is MNHEY and CDR2 is SMNVEV in the germline V gene (reference sequence). This CDR3 has 16 residues. The CDR3 is CASSPTSVSSYNEQFF. CDR3 coding DNA: TGTGCCAGCAGTCCGACTAGCGTTAGCTCCTACAATGAGCAGTTCTTC.